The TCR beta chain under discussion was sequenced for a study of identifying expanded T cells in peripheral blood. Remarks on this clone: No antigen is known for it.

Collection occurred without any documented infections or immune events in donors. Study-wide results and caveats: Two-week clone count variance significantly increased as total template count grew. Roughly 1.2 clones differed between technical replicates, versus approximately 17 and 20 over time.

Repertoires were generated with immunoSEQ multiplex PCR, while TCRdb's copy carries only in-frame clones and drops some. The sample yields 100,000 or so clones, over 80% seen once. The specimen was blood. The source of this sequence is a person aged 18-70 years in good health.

The CDR3 region is CASSMGRGGTEAFF. CDR3 in DNA: TGTGCCAGTAGTATGGGTAGGGGGGGGACTGAAGCTTTCTTT. V gene TRBV19 combines with J gene TRBJ1-1, with a weak D call TRBD1 (6 bases). Germline CDR1 and CDR2: LNHDA and SQIVND (reference sequence). The V end lost 3 bases, the J end lost 5 bases, and 13 bases lay between the germline ends. There are 14 residues in the CDR3.